One and the same sample provided the 15 T cell receptor beta chains below, sequenced in a study of PD-1 blockade in classical Hodgkin lymphoma. Every patient had relapsed following autologous stem cell transplantation, and cohorts differed in brentuximab vedotin exposure. Profiling relied on immunoSEQ multiplex PCR, and the TCRdb table lists in-frame clones only, not all of them. There are approximately 44,000 clones in the sample; about 74% occur only once, and around 20% lies in the top ten. The sequences come from peripheral blood mononuclear cells (PBMCs), collected at baseline. The receptors derive from a human donor with classical Hodgkin lymphoma.

J is TRBJ1-5 and V is TRBV19; no clear D gene. CDR1 and CDR2 (germline): LNHDA, SQIVND (reference sequence). Trimming pared 6 bases from V and 5 bases from J, leaving 17 bases between. The CDR3 contains 15 residues. CDR3 residues: CASSPPGFHYQPQHF. The DNA for the CDR3 is TGTGCCAGTAGCCCCCCGGGCTTCCATTATCAGCCCCAGCATTTT. Full variable domain (outside the CDR3, taken from reference TRBV19 and TRBJ1-5): DGGITQSPKYLFRKEGQNVTLSCEQNLNHDAMYWYRQDPGQGLRLIYYSQIVNDFQKGDIAEGYSVSREKKESFPLTVTSAQKNPTAFYLCASSPPGFHYQPQHFGDGTRLSIL.

The rearrangement uses TRBV7-2 and TRBJ1-5; D is unclear. The V gene lost 1 base and the J gene lost 0 bases, with 4 bases spanning the gap. The length of the CDR3 is 14 residues. Germline CDR1 is SGHTA and CDR2 is FQGNSA. This chain's CDR3 is CASSLGDSNQPQHF. The CDR3 DNA is TGTGCCAGCAGCTTAGGGGATAGCAATCAGCCCCAGCATTTT.

By its share, this clone is medium-sized. The gene calls are TRBV30 and TRBJ1-1, with D tentatively TRBD1 (5 bases). V was cut by 2 bases and J by 5 bases, with 12 bases left in between. This CDR3 is built from 13 residues. Germline assignment: CDR1 GTSNPN and CDR2 SVGIG (reference sequence). The CDR3 region is CAWSLRGLTEAFF. CDR3 nucleotides: TGTGCCTGGAGTTTAAGGGGTTTGACTGAAGCTTTCTTT. The full variable domain, in which reference TRBV30 and TRBJ1-1 provide the parts outside the CDR3, is SQTIHQWPATLVQPVGSPLSLECTVEGTSNPNLYWYRQAAGRGLQLLFYSVGIGQISSEVPQNLSASRPQDRQFILSSKKLLLSDSGFYLCAWSLRGLTEAFFGQGTRLTVV.

Regarding this clone: Within the sample, other DNA sequences also encode this same CDR3. This chain connects TRBV18 to TRBJ1-1; the match to TRBD1 covers 10 bases. CDR3 size: 14 residues. Germline assignment: CDR1 KGHSH and CDR2 LQKENI. J lost 4 bases, V lost 3 bases, and 2 bases had no gene match. CDR3 loop: CASSPGQGFTEAFF. The DNA for the CDR3 is TGTGCCAGCTCACCGGGACAGGGGTTCACTGAAGCTTTCTTT.

The DNA of the CDR3 is TGTGCCAGCAGCCCGCCACAGGGGGCGCACAATGAGCAGTTCTTC. It specifies CASSPPQGAHNEQFF. The genes are TRBV7-2 and TRBJ2-1, with 9 bases identical to TRBD1. Germline trimming cut 5 bases from V and 5 bases from J; bases unmatched to any gene: 7. Germline-derived CDR1 and CDR2 are SGHTA and FQGNSA. The CDR3 totals 15 residues.

V is TRBV5-6 and J is TRBJ1-4; TRBD1 matches at 11 bases. V was pared by 0 bases and J by 5 bases, with 3 bases of the junction left unmatched. CDR1 is SGHDT, CDR2 YYEEEE, per germline. This CDR3 contains 16 residues. The CDR3 loop is CASSLAGTGGNEKLFF. In nucleotides, the CDR3 is TGTGCCAGCAGCTTGGCAGGGACAGGGGGAAATGAAAAACTGTTTTTT.

This clone was counted once. This chain connects TRBV5-1 to TRBJ2-5, with 12 positions matching TRBD2. Near its end, the DNA agrees better with TRBJ2-7, so the J call may be wrong. The CDR3 is made up of 15 amino acids. Germline V gene data show CDR1 as SGHRS and CDR2 as YFSETQ. The CDR3 sequence is CASSETSGRVYEQYF. Here the CDR3 DNA reads TGCGCCAGCAGCGAGACTAGCGGGAGAGTCTACGAGCAGTACTTC.

The rearrangement uses TRBV4-3 and TRBJ2-2; 8 bases are shared with TRBD2. The CDR3 has 16 residues. From germline, CDR1 is LGHNA and CDR2 YSLEER. V lost 6 bases to trimming and J lost 3 bases; unmatched junction nucleotides: 9. The CDR3 DNA reads TGCGCCAGCAGGGGCGGGAGCGGGAGCCACACCGGGGAGCTGTTTTTT. Translating gives CASRGGSGSHTGELFF.

The CDR3 here is CASSVGTGLANYGYTF. The CDR3 nucleotides are TGTGCCAGCAGCGTAGGTACAGGGTTGGCTAACTATGGCTACACCTTC. The V call is TRBV9, the J call TRBJ1-2; D possibly corresponds to TRBD1 (6 bases). The V end lost 0 bases, the J end lost 0 bases, and 12 bases lay between the germline ends. The CDR3 consists of 16 residues. Germline V gives CDR1 SGDLS, CDR2 YYNGEE.

CDR3 coding DNA: TGTGCCAGCAGTTACTCGTCGCGGGGGCCCCTATCCGAGCAGTACTTC. It specifies CASSYSSRGPLSEQYF. This sequence joins TRBV6-5 and TRBJ2-7, with a weak D call TRBD2 (7 bases). This CDR3 comprises 16 residues. The V gene lost 0 bases and the J gene lost 6 bases, with 18 bases spanning the gap. CDR1 and CDR2 (germline): MNHEY, SVGAGI.

The genes are TRBV30 and TRBJ2-6; no firm D call. CDR3 size: 14 residues. Trimming shortened V by 5 bases and J by 4 bases, and 12 bases separated the two germline ends. In germline, CDR1 is GTSNPN, CDR2 SVGIG (reference sequence). CDR3: CAWGNFAGANVLTF. The CDR3 DNA follows: TGTGCCTGGGGGAATTTCGCCGGGGCCAACGTCCTGACTTTC.

The chain joins TRBV18 to TRBJ2-1; D remains ambiguous. CDR1 and CDR2 from the germline V gene are KGHSH and LQKENI. This CDR3 has 15 amino acids. The V and J ends lost 0 bases and 6 bases respectively, with 12 bases between them. The CDR3 here is CASSPPPAFPNEQFF. CDR3 coding DNA: TGTGCCAGCTCACCACCCCCGGCATTCCCCAATGAGCAGTTCTTC.

The rearrangement joins TRBV18 to TRBJ1-4; 9 positions agree with TRBD1. Trimming removed 3 bases from V and 3 bases from J; junction bases left unmatched: 5. The CDR3 is 16 residues long. Germline values: CDR1 KGHSH, CDR2 LQKENI. The CDR3 nucleotides read TGTGCCAGCTCACCGATACGACAGGGGGCTAATGAAAAACTGTTTTTT. Protein product: CASSPIRQGANEKLFF.

Here the CDR3 DNA reads TGTGCCAGCAGCGTAGCTCTGTCTCTGGCGGACACTGAAGCTTTCTTT. Protein sequence: CASSVALSLADTEAFF. The chain uses TRBV9 and TRBJ1-1, with D hard to call. Germline loops: CDR1 SGDLS, CDR2 YYNGEE. The CDR3 contains 16 residues. V lost 0 bases to trimming and J lost 3 bases, with 15 bases between them.

The chain joins TRBV27 to TRBJ2-7; tentative D call: TRBD1 (6 bases). Germline V lookup: CDR1 MNHEY, CDR2 SMNVEV (reference sequence). Between the trimmed V and J ends, which lost 8 bases and 3 bases, there was a span of 17 bases. The CDR3 contains 14 residues. CDR3 amino acids: CASGFFGQNYEQYF. Here the CDR3 DNA reads TGTGCCAGCGGCTTTTTTGGACAGAACTACGAGCAGTACTTC.